This T cell receptor (beta chain) was found in a study of neoadjuvant anti-PD-1 for oral cavity cancer. The germline V and J ends were trimmed by 4 bases and 1 base, with 10 bases remaining between them. The germline V gene encodes CDR1 MNHNY and CDR2 SVGAGI (reference sequence). The CDR3 has 14 amino acids. Study-wide points: Only three patients per response group were TCR-analyzed; validation needed. After neoadjuvant nivolumab, PBMC T cell clonality was significantly higher in non-responders than responders.

Indicated time point: after neoadjuvant nivolumab, at surgical resection. These oral cavity squamous cell carcinomas were HPV-negative and locally advanced. Method: immunoSEQ multiplex PCR; TCRdb's copy keeps in-frame clones and lacks some. The sample gives tens of thousands of clones, less than 90% of which show up once; around 2.6% is in the top ten. About this clone: Its antigen is unknown.

The gene calls are TRBV6-6 and TRBJ1-1; D not certain. The sequence was obtained from a person aged 35 to 85 with oral cavity squamous cell carcinoma. Sequences were derived from PBMCs, sampled after nivolumab (anti-PD-1) treatment. The CDR3 loop reads CASSSNGGNTEAFF. The CDR3 DNA is TGTGCCAGCAGTTCAAATGGAGGGAACACTGAAGCTTTCTTT.